These T cell receptor beta chains were read from a single sample in a study of Graves' ophthalmopathy and Graves' hyperthyroidism. TCRdb independently ran MiXCR on the multiplex PCR reads; one entry per CDR3 protein. This sample yields roughly 1.1 million distinct CDR3 sequences, of which roughly 35% are seen a single time; approximately 10% belongs to the top ten. Sequenced input: peripheral blood or thyroid tissue (not recorded which). Source of these receptors: an adult man with Graves' hyperthyroidism. Each CDR3 is given with its conserved first and last residue. The order of the fields is J gene, V gene, CDR3 protein.

TRBJ1-3	TRBV14	CASSQLFRSGNTIYF
TRBJ1-1	TRBV4-1	CASSQVGRLAEAFF
TRBJ2-7	TRBV5-4	CASSPWQGGFYEQYF
TRBJ1-1	TRBV19	CASSTTGITEAFF
TRBJ2-2	TRBV29-1	CSVDGLAGTGELFF
TRBJ2-7	TRBV7-2	CASRGTARTSEQYF
TRBJ1-2	TRBV5-5	CASSFFCPSRQGDTF
TRBJ1-5	TRBV11-2	CASSLDGRGNQPQHF
TRBJ2-6	TRBV20-1	CSARTSGVYVLTF
TRBJ2-5	TRBV29-1	CSVGDRSSGETQYF
TRBJ1-1	TRBV19	CASSMEGATEAFF
TRBJ2-7	TRBV15	CAASSSREGAYEQYF
TRBJ2-5	TRBV11-2	CASSQNSGTARLQETQYF
TRBJ2-2	TRBV10-2	CASRRTGELVF
TRBJ2-2	TRBV7-6	CASSVRTGANGELFF
TRBJ1-5	TRBV10-3	CAISESGVGQPQHF
TRBJ2-5	TRBV4-3	CASSRGPGDQETQYF
TRBJ1-4	TRBV12-3/TRBV12-4	CASSFAGQGDEKLFF
TRBJ2-7	TRBV3-1	CASSLNVEYEQYF
TRBJ2-7	TRBV11-2	CASSSRDPGQYF
TRBJ1-5	TRBV10-3	CAISDVQAGQPQHF
TRBJ1-2	TRBV2	CASTWLMGQGVNGYTF
TRBJ2-7	TRBV12-3/TRBV12-4	CASSLSTGPQSYEQYF
TRBJ2-5	TRBV20-1	CSARGRGLADSETQYF
TRBJ2-7	TRBV6-2/TRBV6-3	CASTKSGTYEQYF
TRBJ2-5	TRBV2	CASSEGTSGAQETQYF
TRBJ1-2	TRBV7-2	CASSLAGGARGYTF
TRBJ1-2	TRBV20-1	CSATGTGAPNYGYTF
TRBJ2-7	TRBV2	CASSSGLESYEQYF
TRBJ2-7	TRBV20-1	CSAARQASFSYEQYF
TRBJ2-7	TRBV12-3/TRBV12-4	CASSLEAESHEQYF
TRBJ1-4	TRBV6-5	CASSREWDGEKLFF
TRBJ2-7	TRBV5-1	CASRWRENEQYF
TRBJ2-7	TRBV12-3/TRBV12-4	CASSISPYEQYF
TRBJ1-5	TRBV7-9	CASSLVVRGGSNQPQHF
TRBJ1-6	TRBV7-6	CASSQTGVDSPLHF
TRBJ2-7	TRBV10-3	CAISAGVEQYF
TRBJ2-7	TRBV9	CASSVGGQASYEQYF
TRBJ2-7	TRBV10-3	CASAANRGTAFTTYEQYF
TRBJ2-7	TRBV20-1	CSATTGQGSSYEQYF
TRBJ2-6	TRBV10-3	CAISGDRGFSGANVLTF
TRBJ1-1	TRBV12-3/TRBV12-4	CASSFSPPSEAFF
TRBJ1-2	TRBV10-2	CASSQSQGLSGYTF
TRBJ2-7	TRBV7-3	CASSLTRGKEQYF
TRBJ1-1	TRBV7-2	CASSLVRARGRWGTEAFF
TRBJ1-3	TRBV12-3/TRBV12-4	CASSGSGAGNTIYF
TRBJ1-3	TRBV11-2	CASSLDGGNTIYF
TRBJ1-1	TRBV7-9	CASSLDGLSSEAFF
TRBJ2-7	TRBV29-1	CSVEEPNWGTYEQYF
TRBJ2-3	TRBV29-1	CSVDGRGAADTQYF